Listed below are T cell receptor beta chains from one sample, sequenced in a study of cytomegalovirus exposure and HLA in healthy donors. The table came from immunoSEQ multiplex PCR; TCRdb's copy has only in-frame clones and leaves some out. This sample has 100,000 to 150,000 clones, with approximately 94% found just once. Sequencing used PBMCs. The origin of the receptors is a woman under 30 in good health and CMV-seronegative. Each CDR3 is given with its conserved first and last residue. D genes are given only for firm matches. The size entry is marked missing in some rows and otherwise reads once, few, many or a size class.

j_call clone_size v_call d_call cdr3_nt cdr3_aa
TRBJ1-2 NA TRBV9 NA TGTGCCAGCAGCGTCGAGGGAGGTGTTGGAGGCTACACCTTC CASSVEGGVGGYTF
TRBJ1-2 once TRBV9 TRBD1 TGTGCCAGTACGCCGGGACAGGGGGTTAGTGGCTACACCTTC CASTPGQGVSGYTF
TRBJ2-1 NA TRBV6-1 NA TGTGCCAGCAGTGAATTAGAGGTAGGGGGTGAGGGTGAGCAGTTCTTC CASSELEVGGEGEQFF
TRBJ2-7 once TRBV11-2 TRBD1 TGTGCCAGCAGCCCACAGGGGAGAGAGCAGTACTTC CASSPQGREQYF
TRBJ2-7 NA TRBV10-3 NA TGTGCCATCAGCGCCGGGCAGGGCACCTACGAGCAGTACTTC CAISAGQGTYEQYF
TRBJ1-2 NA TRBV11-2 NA TGTGCCAGCAGCGCGGACAGAGCTCCAAACTATGGCTACACCTTC CASSADRAPNYGYTF
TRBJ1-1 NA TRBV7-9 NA TGTGCCAGCAGCCTAGGACAGATGAACACTGAAGCTTTCTTT CASSLGQMNTEAFF
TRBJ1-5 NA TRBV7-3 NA TGTGCCAGCAGCTTAGGGGGGGGTCAGCCCCAGCATTTT CASSLGGGQPQHF
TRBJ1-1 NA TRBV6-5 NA TGTGCCAGCAGTTACTCCGGGGGTACGAACACTGAAGCTTTCTTT CASSYSGGTNTEAFF
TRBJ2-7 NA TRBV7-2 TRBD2 TGTGCCAGCAGCGCACAGACTAGCGGATTCGCCGAGCAGTACTTC CASSAQTSGFAEQYF
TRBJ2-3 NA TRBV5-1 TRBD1 TGCGCCAGCTCGGACAGGACAACAGATACGCAGTATTTT CASSDRTTDTQYF
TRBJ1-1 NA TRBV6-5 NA TGTGCCAGCAGTTCTCAGGTGAACACTGAAGCTTTCTTT CASSSQVNTEAFF
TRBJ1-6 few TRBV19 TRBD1 TGTGCCAGTAGTAGGGACAGGGGTAATTCACCCCTCCACTTT CASSRDRGNSPLHF
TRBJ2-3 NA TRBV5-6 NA TGTGCCAGCAGGGCGAGGCTGGATACGCAGTATTTT CASRARLDTQYF
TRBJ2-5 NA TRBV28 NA TGTGCCAGCAGGACAGCCTCTTACCAAGAGACCCAGTACTTC CASRTASYQETQYF
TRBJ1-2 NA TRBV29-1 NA TGCAGCGCCCCTTATAACTATGGCTACACCTTC CSAPYNYGYTF
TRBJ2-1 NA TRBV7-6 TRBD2 TGTGCCAGCAGCCCGACTAGCGGAACCTACAATGAGCAGTTCTTC CASSPTSGTYNEQFF
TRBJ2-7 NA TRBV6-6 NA TGTGCCAGCAGCCCCCGGAGCTACGAGCAGTACTTC CASSPRSYEQYF
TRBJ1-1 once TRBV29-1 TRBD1 TGCAGCGTGGACAGGGGTGGTGAAGCTTTCTTT CSVDRGGEAFF
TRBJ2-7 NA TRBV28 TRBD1 TGTGCCAGCAGGGACAGGGGCTCCGAGCAGTACTTC CASRDRGSEQYF